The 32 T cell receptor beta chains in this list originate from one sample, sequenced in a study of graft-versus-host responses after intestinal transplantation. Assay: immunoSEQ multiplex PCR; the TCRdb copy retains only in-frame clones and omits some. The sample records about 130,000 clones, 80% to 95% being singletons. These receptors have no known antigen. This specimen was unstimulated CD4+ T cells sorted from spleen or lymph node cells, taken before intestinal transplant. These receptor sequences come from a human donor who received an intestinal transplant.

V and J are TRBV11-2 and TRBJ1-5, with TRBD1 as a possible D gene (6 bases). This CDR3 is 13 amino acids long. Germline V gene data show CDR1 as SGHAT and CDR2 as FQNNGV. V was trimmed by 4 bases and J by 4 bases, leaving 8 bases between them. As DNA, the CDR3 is TGTGCCAGCAGCTACGGGACAAATCAGCCCCAGCATTTT. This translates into CASSYGTNQPQHF.

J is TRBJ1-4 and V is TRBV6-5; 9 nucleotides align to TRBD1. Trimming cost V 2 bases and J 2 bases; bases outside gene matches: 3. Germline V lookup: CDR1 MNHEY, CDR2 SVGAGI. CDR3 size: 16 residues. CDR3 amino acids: CASSYDRGGTNEKLFF. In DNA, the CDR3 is TGTGCCAGCAGTTACGACAGGGGGGGCACTAATGAAAAACTGTTTTTT.

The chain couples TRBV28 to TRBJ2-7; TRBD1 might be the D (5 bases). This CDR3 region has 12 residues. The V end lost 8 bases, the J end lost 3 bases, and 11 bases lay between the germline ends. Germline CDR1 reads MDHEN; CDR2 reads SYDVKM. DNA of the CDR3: TGTGCCAGCGGACAAGGAGTCTACGAGCAGTACTTC. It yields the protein CASGQGVYEQYF.

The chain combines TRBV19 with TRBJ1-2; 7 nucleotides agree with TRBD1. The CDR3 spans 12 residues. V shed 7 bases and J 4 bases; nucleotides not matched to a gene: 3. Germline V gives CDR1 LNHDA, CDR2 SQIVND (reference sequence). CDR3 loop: CASNPGGYGYTF. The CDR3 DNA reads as TGTGCCAGTAATCCAGGGGGCTATGGCTACACCTTC.

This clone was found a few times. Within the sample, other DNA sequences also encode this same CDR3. CDR3 sequence: CASSLKLAGNNEQFF. The CDR3 coding sequence is TGCGCCAGCAGCTTGAAGCTAGCGGGTAACAATGAGCAGTTCTTC. The rearrangement links TRBV5-1 to TRBJ2-1, with 8 bases aligning to TRBD2. The length of the CDR3 is 15 residues. The V and J ends lost 1 base and 5 bases, in that order; junction bases with no gene match: 5. CDR1 and CDR2 (germline): SGHRS, YFSETQ.

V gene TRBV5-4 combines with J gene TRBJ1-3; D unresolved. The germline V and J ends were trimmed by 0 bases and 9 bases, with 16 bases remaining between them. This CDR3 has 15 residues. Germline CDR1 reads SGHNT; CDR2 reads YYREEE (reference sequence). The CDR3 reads CASSLDGGFFGTIYF. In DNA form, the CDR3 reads TGTGCCAGCAGCTTGGACGGCGGCTTTTTTGGCACCATATATTTT.

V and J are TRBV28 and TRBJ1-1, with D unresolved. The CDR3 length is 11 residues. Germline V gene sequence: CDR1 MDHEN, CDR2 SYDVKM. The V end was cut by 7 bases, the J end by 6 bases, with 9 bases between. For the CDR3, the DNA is TGTGCCAGCATTACTGTCGCTGAAGCTTTCTTT. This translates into CASITVAEAFF.

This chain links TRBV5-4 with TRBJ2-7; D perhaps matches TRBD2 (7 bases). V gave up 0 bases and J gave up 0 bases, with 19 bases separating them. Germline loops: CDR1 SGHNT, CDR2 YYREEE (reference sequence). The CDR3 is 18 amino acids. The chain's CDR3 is CASSLEGLGGALSYEQYF. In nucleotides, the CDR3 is TGTGCCAGCAGCTTGGAAGGTTTGGGGGGGGCTCTCTCCTACGAGCAGTACTTC.

CDR3 protein: CASNRQSSQETQYF. The CDR3 coding sequence is TGTGCCAGCAATCGCCAATCTAGCCAAGAGACCCAGTACTTC. The chain recombines TRBV6-6 with TRBJ2-5; D is unclear. This CDR3 has 14 residues. The germline gives CDR1 MNHNY, CDR2 SVGAGI (reference sequence). The V end lost 7 bases, the J end lost 1 base, and 13 bases lay between the germline ends.

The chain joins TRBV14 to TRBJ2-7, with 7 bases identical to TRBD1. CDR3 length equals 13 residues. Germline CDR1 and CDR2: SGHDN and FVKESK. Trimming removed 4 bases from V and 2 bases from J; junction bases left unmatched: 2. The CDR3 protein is CASSRGTAYEQYF. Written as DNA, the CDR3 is TGTGCCAGCAGCCGAGGGACAGCCTACGAGCAGTACTTC.

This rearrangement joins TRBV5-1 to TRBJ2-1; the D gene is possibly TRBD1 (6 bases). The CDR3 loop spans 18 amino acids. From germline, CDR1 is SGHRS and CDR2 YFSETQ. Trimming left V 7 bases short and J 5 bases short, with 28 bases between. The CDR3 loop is CASCRGGNLEVRNNEQFF. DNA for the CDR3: TGCGCCAGCTGTCGTGGGGGCAACCTCGAGGTGAGAAACAATGAGCAGTTCTTC.

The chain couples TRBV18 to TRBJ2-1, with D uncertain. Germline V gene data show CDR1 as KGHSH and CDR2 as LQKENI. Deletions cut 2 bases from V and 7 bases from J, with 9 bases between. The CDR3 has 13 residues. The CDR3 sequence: CASSPSTTNEQFF. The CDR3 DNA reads TGTGCCAGCTCACCATCGACCACGAATGAGCAGTTCTTC.

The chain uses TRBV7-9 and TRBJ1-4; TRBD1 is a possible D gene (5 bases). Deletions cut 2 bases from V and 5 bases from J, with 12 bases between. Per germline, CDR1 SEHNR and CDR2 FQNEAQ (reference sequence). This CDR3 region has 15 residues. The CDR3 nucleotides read TGTGCCAGCAGCTTACGGGACGGCGAGAATGAAAAACTGTTTTTT. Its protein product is CASSLRDGENEKLFF. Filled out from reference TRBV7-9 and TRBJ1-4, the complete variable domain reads DTGVSQNPRHKITKRGQNVTFRCDPISEHNRLYWYRQTLGQGPEFLTYFQNEAQLEKSRLLSDRFSAERPKGSFSTLEIQRTEQGDSAMYLCASSLRDGENEKLFFGSGTQLSVL.

The DNA for the CDR3 is TGTGCCAGCACTCCCCAGGCGGGAGGAAAAAATGAGCAGTTCTTC. Encoded protein: CASTPQAGGKNEQFF. The rearrangement uses TRBV28 and TRBJ2-1; 8 nucleotides line up with TRBD2. The CDR3 contains 15 residues. Germline CDR1 reads MDHEN; CDR2 reads SYDVKM. Trimming removed 7 bases from V and 7 bases from J; junction bases left unmatched: 12.

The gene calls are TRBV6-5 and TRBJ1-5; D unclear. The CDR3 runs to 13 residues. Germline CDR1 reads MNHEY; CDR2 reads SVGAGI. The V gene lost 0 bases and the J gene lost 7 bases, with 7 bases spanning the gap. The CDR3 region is CASSYSIEQPQHF. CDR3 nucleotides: TGTGCCAGCAGTTACTCGATCGAGCAGCCCCAGCATTTT.

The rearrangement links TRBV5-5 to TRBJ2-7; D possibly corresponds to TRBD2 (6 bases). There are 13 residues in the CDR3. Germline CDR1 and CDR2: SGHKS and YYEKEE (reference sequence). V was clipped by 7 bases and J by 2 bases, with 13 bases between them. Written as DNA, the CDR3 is TGTGCCAGCGGGGGACTGAGCCCCTACGAGCAGTACTTC. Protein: CASGGLSPYEQYF.

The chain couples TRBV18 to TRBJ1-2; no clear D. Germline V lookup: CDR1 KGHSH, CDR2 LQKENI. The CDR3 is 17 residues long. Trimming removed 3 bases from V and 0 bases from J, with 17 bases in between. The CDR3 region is CASSPLSQAATNYGYTF. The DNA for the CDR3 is TGTGCCAGCTCACCGTTATCGCAGGCCGCGACTAACTATGGCTACACCTTC.

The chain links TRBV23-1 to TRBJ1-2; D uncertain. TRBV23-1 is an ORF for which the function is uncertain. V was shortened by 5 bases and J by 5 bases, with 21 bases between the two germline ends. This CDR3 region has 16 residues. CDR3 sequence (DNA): TGCGCCAGCAGTTCCAACCGAAAGCACACTCGATATGGCTACACCTTC. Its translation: CASSSNRKHTRYGYTF.

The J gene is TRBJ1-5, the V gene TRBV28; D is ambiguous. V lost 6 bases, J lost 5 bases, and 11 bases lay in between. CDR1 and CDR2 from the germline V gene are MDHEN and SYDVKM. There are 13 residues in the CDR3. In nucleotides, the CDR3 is TGTGCCAGCAGCCAAGTGGTTGATCAGCCCCAGCATTTT. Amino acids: CASSQVVDQPQHF.

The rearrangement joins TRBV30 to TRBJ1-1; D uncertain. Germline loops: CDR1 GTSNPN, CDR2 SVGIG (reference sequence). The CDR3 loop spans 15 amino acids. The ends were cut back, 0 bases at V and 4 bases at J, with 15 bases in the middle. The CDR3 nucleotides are TGTGCCTGGAGTGTAGGAATTCGACGGTTCACTGAAGCTTTCTTT. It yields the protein CAWSVGIRRFTEAFF.

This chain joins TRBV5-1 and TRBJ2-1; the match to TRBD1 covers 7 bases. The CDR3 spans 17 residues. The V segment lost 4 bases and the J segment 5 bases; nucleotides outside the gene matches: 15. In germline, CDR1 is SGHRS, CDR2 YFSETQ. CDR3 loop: CASSRGGRQGPNNEQFF. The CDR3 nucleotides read TGCGCCAGCAGCCGCGGCGGACGACAGGGACCCAACAATGAGCAGTTCTTC.

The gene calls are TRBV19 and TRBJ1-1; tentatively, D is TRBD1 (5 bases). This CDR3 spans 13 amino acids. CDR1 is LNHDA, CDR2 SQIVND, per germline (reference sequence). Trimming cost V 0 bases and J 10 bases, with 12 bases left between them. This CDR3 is CASSIERQGRAFF. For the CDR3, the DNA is TGTGCCAGTAGTATAGAAAGGCAGGGTCGAGCTTTCTTT.

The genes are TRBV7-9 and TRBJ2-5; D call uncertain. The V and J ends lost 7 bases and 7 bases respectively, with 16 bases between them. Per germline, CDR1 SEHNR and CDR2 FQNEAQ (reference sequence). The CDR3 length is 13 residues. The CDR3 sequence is CASTARDLPTQYF. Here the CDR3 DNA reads TGTGCCAGCACCGCTCGTGACTTGCCGACCCAGTACTTC.

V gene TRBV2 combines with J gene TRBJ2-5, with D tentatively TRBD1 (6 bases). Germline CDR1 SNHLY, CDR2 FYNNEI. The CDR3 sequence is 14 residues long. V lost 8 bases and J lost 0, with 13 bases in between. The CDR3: CASRARGYQETQYF. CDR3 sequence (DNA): TGTGCCAGCCGGGCTAGGGGGTACCAAGAGACCCAGTACTTC.

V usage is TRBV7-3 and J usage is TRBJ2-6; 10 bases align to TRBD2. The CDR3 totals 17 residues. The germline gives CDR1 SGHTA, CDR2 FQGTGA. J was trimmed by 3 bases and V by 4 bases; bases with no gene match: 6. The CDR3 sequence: CASSSSGSRGGANVLTF. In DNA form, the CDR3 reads TGTGCCAGCAGCTCTAGCGGGAGTCGGGGTGGGGCCAACGTCCTGACTTTC.

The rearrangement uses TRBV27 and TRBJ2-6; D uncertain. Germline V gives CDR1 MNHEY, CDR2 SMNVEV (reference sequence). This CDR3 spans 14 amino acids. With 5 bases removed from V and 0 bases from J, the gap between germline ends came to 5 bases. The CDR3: CASSPFSGANVLTF. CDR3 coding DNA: TGTGCCAGCAGTCCCTTCTCTGGGGCCAACGTCCTGACTTTC.

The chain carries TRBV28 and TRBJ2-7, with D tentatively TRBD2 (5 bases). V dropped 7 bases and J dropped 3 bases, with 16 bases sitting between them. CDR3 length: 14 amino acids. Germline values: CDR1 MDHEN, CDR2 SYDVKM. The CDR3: CASTPGLAIYEQYF. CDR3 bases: TGTGCCAGCACCCCCGGGCTAGCTATCTACGAGCAGTACTTC.

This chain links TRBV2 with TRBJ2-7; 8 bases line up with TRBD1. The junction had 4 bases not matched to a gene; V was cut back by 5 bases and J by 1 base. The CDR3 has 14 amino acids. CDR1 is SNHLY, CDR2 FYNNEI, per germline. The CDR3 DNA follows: TGTGCCAGCAGTCCCGGGACAGGATCCTACGAGCAGTACTTC. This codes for CASSPGTGSYEQYF. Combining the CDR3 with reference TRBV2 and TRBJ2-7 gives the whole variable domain EPEVTQTPSHQVTQMGQEVILRCVPISNHLYFYWYRQILGQKVEFLVSFYNNEISEKSEIFDDQFSVERPDGSNFTLKIRSTKLEDSAMYFCASSPGTGSYEQYFGPGTRLTVT.

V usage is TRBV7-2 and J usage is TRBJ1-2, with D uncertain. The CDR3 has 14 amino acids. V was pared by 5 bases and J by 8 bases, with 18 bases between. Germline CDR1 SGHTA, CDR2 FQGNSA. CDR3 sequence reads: CASSRVTGREGYTF. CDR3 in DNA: TGTGCCAGCAGCCGCGTGACCGGCCGCGAAGGCTACACCTTC.

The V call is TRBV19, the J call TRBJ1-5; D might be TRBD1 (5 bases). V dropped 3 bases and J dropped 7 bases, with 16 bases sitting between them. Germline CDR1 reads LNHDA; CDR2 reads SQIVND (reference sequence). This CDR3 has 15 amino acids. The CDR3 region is CASSIGRVPGQPQHF. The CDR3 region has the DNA TGTGCCAGTAGTATCGGCAGGGTCCCTGGGCAGCCCCAGCATTTT.

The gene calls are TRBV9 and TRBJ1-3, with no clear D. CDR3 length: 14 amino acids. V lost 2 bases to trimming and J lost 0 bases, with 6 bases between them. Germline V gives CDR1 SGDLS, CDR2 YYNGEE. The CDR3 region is CASSVTYSGNTIYF. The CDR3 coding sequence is TGTGCCAGCAGCGTGACGTACTCTGGAAACACCATATATTTT. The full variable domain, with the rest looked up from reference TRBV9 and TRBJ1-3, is DSGVTQTPKHLITATGQRVTLRCSPRSGDLSVYWYQQSLDQGLQFLIQYYNGEERAKGNILERFSAQQFPDLHSELNLSSLELGDSALYFCASSVTYSGNTIYFGEGSWLTVV.

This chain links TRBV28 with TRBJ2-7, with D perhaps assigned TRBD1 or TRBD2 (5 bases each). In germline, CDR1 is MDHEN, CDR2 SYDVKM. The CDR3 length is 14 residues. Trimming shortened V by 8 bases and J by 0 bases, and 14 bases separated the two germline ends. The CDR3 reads CASGFGGSSYEQYF. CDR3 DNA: TGTGCCAGCGGCTTTGGGGGAAGCTCCTACGAGCAGTACTTC. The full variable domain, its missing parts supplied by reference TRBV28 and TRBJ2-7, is DVKVTQSSRYLVKRTGEKVFLECVQDMDHENMFWYRQDPGLGLRLIYFSYDVKMKEKGDIPEGYSVSREKKERFSLILESASTNQTSMYLCASGFGGSSYEQYFGPGTRLTVT.